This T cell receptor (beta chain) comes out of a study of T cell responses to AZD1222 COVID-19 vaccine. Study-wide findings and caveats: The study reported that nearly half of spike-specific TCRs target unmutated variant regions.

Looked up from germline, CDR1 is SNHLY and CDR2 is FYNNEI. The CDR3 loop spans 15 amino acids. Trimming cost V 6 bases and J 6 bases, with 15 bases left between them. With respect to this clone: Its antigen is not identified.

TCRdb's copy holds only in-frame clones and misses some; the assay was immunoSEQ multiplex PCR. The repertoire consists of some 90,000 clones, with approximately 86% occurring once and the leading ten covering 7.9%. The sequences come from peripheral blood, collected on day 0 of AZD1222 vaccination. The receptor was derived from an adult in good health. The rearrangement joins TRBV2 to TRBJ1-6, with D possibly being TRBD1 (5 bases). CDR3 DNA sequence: TGTGCCAGCAGGGGACTGGACTTTGGTAATTCACCCCTCCACTTT. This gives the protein CASRGLDFGNSPLHF.